This T cell receptor (beta chain) was captured in a study of cytomegalovirus exposure and HLA in healthy donors. Study-level background: Early release data held 85 million or so unique TCRs from HLA-typed donors.

The CDR3 sequence is 14 residues long. Germline V gene data show CDR1 as SEHNR and CDR2 as FQNEAQ (reference sequence). The V segment lost 5 bases and the J segment 7 bases; nucleotides outside the gene matches: 10. The PCR ran on 60 Vbeta and 13 Jbeta primers. Generated by immunoSEQ multiplex PCR, the TCRdb table keeps only in-frame clones and is missing some. The table includes some 190,000 clones, 65% to 75% detected once. The study, taken as a whole, reports: Later analysis identified 16,000 or so TCR beta sequences associated with HLA alleles, using a false discovery rate threshold of 0.05. Researchers left out some V segments, among them TRBV6-2 and TRBV6-3, as indistinguishable.

A remark on this clone: Its target is not known.

The sequenced sample consisted of PBMCs. The clonotype originates from a man aged 30 to 39 in good health and CMV-seropositive. The chain recombines TRBV7-9 with TRBJ1-1; the match to TRBD1 covers 7 bases. CDR3 sequence: CASSGIAWDSEAFF. The CDR3 DNA sequence: TGTGCCAGCAGCGGAATTGCCTGGGACAGTGAAGCTTTCTTT.